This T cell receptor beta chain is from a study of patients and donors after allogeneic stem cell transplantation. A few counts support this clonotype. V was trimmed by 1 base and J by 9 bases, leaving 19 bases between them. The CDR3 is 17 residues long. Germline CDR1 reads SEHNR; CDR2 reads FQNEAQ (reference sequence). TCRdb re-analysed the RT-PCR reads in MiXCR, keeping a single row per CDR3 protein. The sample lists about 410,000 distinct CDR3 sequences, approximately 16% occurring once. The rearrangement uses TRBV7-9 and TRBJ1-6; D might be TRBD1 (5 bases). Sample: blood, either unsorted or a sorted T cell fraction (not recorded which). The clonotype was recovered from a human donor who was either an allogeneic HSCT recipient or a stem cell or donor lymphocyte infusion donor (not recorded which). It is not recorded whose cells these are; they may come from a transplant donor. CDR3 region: CASSLETASMGSSPLHF. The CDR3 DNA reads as TGTGCCAGCAGCTTAGAGACAGCCTCCATGGGGAGTTCACCCCTCCACTTT. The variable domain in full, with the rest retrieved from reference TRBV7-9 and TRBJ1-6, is DTGVSQNPRHKITKRGQNVTFRCDPISEHNRLYWYRQTLGQGPEFLTYFQNEAQLEKSRLLSDRFSAERPKGSFSTLEIQRTEQGDSAMYLCASSLETASMGSSPLHFGNGTRLTVT.